Presented here are 28 T cell receptor beta chains from one specimen sequenced in a study of T cells in Graves' hyperthyroidism and ophthalmopathy. Amplified regions were TCR beta CDR3 sequences from RNA transcripts. Primed by the HTBI set, a first-round RT-PCR was run on the TCR CDR3. TCRdb independently ran MiXCR on the multiplex PCR reads; one entry per CDR3 protein. The table lists 600,000 or so distinct CDR3 sequences, roughly 50% of them singletons. The sequenced sample consisted of peripheral blood or thyroid tissue (not recorded which). All receptors come from a woman under 30 with Graves' hyperthyroidism.

This clonotype was seen at least ten times. The chain has TRBV14 and TRBJ1-1; D is undetermined. The V end was cut by 1 base, the J end by 1 base, with 7 bases between. Germline CDR1 reads SGHDN; CDR2 reads FVKESK. This CDR3 is built from 14 residues. Here the CDR3 reads CASSQVAGNTEAFF. CDR3 nucleotides: TGTGCCAGCAGCCAAGTTGCAGGGAACACTGAAGCTTTCTTT.

The rearrangement joins TRBV19 to TRBJ1-2; the D is unclear. This CDR3 has 13 residues. Trimming cost V 4 bases and J 6 bases, with 12 bases left between them. Looked up from germline, CDR1 is LNHDA and CDR2 is SQIVND (reference sequence). The DNA for the CDR3 is TGTGCCAGTAGTACGGAGGTCGTGGATGGCTACACCTTC. Translating gives CASSTEVVDGYTF.

This clonotype was recorded at least ten times. This sequence joins TRBV29-1 and TRBJ1-2; 7 bases match TRBD1. The junction had 10 bases not matched to a gene; V was cut back by 7 bases and J by 8 bases. CDR1 is SQVTM and CDR2 is ANQGSEA in the germline V gene. This CDR3 has 12 amino acids. The CDR3 nucleotides are TGCAGCGCCGAGACAGGGCGTAGCGGCTACACCTTC. Its translation: CSAETGRSGYTF.

Notes on this clonotype: A much bigger clone sits one base away, suggesting this may be a read error. The chain couples TRBV7-3 to TRBJ1-6; D remains unclear. From germline, CDR1 is SGHTA and CDR2 FQGTGA. With 5 bases removed from V and 10 bases from J, the gap between germline ends came to 12 bases. This CDR3 is 13 amino acids long. The DNA for the CDR3 is TGTGCCAGCAGCCGCAATGGGGAGTCACCCCTCCACTTT. Its protein product is CASSRNGESPLHF.

The chain couples TRBV7-1 to TRBJ1-1; tentative D call: TRBD1 (6 bases). TRBV7-1 is sorted into the ORF group, with uncertain function. The CDR3 is 18 residues long. V was cut by 3 bases and J by 3 bases, with 23 bases left in between. The CDR3: CASSSLRVNRVLHTEAFF. Written as DNA, the CDR3 is TGTGCCAGCAGCTCGCTCCGGGTGAACAGGGTTTTGCACACTGAAGCTTTCTTT.

This clonotype was found a few times. A read error may be the cause here, since a much bigger clone is one base away. The rearrangement links TRBV29-1 to TRBJ2-7; the D call may be TRBD1 or TRBD2 (5 bases each). CDR1 is SQVTM, CDR2 ANQGSEA, per germline. Deletions cut 3 bases from V and 2 bases from J, with 5 bases between. This CDR3 has 11 residues. The CDR3 nucleotides are TGCAGCGTTGAGGGGGCCTACGAGCAGTACTTC. Its protein is CSVEGAYEQYF.

This chain uses TRBV20-1 with TRBJ2-7; TRBD1 matches at 8 bases. Unmatched junction bases numbered 9, after V lost 4 bases and J lost 4 bases. The CDR3 has 14 amino acids. Germline loops: CDR1 DFQATT, CDR2 SNEGSKA (reference sequence). CDR3 in DNA: TGCAGTGCTAAACAGGGGGATGGATCGTACGAGCAGTACTTC. Protein sequence: CSAKQGDGSYEQYF.

The rearrangement joins TRBV5-1 to TRBJ1-4; D remains unclear. The CDR3 is made up of 15 amino acids. The germline CDR1 and CDR2 sequences are SGHRS and YFSETQ. Trimming cost V 2 bases and J 3 bases, with 11 bases left between them. Written as DNA, the CDR3 is TGCGCCAGCAGCTTTTCGGGCAGCGCTAATGAAAAACTGTTTTTT. Translation gives CASSFSGSANEKLFF.

This clonotype was counted only a few times. V usage is TRBV14 and J usage is TRBJ2-7, with D perhaps TRBD1 (6 bases). Germline V gene data show CDR1 as SGHDN and CDR2 as FVKESK. The CDR3 length is 14 residues. V was shortened by 0 bases and J by 3 bases, with 9 bases between the two germline ends. CDR3 in DNA: TGTGCCAGCAGCCAAGATGTCAGGGGCTACGAGCAGTACTTC. This gives the protein CASSQDVRGYEQYF.

The table lists this clonotype with a few counts. This chain uses TRBV14 with TRBJ1-2; D is unclear. The CDR3 totals 14 residues. V gave up 0 bases and J gave up 1 base, with 6 bases separating them. Germline V gives CDR1 SGHDN, CDR2 FVKESK. CDR3: CASSQESLNYGYTF. CDR3 in DNA: TGTGCCAGCAGCCAAGAGTCACTTAACTATGGCTACACCTTC.

At least ten counts were recorded for this clonotype. This chain links TRBV29-1 with TRBJ1-2; D is ambiguous. The CDR3 covers 12 residues. V lost 6 bases and J 2 bases, leaving 10 bases between the germline ends. The germline gives CDR1 SQVTM, CDR2 ANQGSEA. CDR3 sequence (DNA): TGCAGCGTCGCCAGCGGAAACTATGGCTACACCTTC. It is translated as CSVASGNYGYTF.

This chain joins TRBV2 and TRBJ2-5, with TRBD1 identical over 7 bases. The germline V gene has CDR1 SNHLY and CDR2 FYNNEI. J gave up 9 bases and V 6 bases, and 16 bases lay outside the gene matches. CDR3 length: 15 residues. This CDR3 reads CASRAGTVSNQPQYF. CDR3 DNA: TGTGCCAGCAGAGCCGGGACAGTCTCCAATCAGCCCCAGTACTTC. Looking up the rest from reference TRBV2 and TRBJ2-5 gives the full variable domain: EPEVTQTPSHQVTQMGQEVILRCVPISNHLYFYWYRQILGQKVEFLVSFYNNEISEKSEIFDDQFSVERPDGSNFTLKIRSTKLEDSAMYFCASRAGTVSNQPQYFGPGTRLLVL.

The chain is built from TRBV2 and TRBJ2-7; D might be TRBD2 (6 bases). Per the germline V gene, CDR1 is SNHLY and CDR2 is FYNNEI. This CDR3 region has 13 residues. Trimming shortened V by 7 bases and J by 5 bases, and 15 bases separated the two germline ends. The CDR3 DNA follows: TGTGCCAGCAAAGGCGGGGAGCTAAACGAGCAGTACTTC. Its protein product is CASKGGELNEQYF. The full variable domain, with the rest looked up from reference TRBV2 and TRBJ2-7, is EPEVTQTPSHQVTQMGQEVILRCVPISNHLYFYWYRQILGQKVEFLVSFYNNEISEKSEIFDDQFSVERPDGSNFTLKIRSTKLEDSAMYFCASKGGELNEQYFGPGTRLTVT.

V usage is TRBV19 and J usage is TRBJ1-1; possible D gene TRBD1, 6 bases. Germline CDR1 is LNHDA and CDR2 is SQIVND (reference sequence). Deletions cut 9 bases from V and 8 bases from J, with 16 bases between. This CDR3 comprises 12 residues. CDR3 region: CASSLPGQEAFF. As DNA, the CDR3 is TGTGCCAGCAGCCTACCGGGACAAGAAGCTTTCTTT.

The chain recombines TRBV15 with TRBJ2-7, with 7 bases that match TRBD1. This CDR3 is 15 amino acids long. CDR1 and CDR2 from the germline V gene are LNHNV and YYDKDF (reference sequence). Trimming removed 1 base from V and 2 bases from J; junction bases left unmatched: 5. Here the CDR3 reads CATSRGRQGPYEQYF. DNA for the CDR3: TGTGCCACCAGCAGAGGCCGACAGGGTCCCTACGAGCAGTACTTC.

The V gene is TRBV2, the J gene TRBJ2-6; D not resolved. There are 12 residues in the CDR3. Germline CDR1 and CDR2: SNHLY and FYNNEI. Trimming pared 0 bases from V and 13 bases from J, leaving 7 bases between. The CDR3 loop is CASSEAQPVLTF. The CDR3 DNA reads TGTGCCAGCAGTGAAGCGCAACCAGTCCTGACTTTC. Variable domain in full (rest from reference TRBV2 and TRBJ2-6): EPEVTQTPSHQVTQMGQEVILRCVPISNHLYFYWYRQILGQKVEFLVSFYNNEISEKSEIFDDQFSVERPDGSNFTLKIRSTKLEDSAMYFCASSEAQPVLTFGAGSRLTVL.

The chain recombines TRBV7-2 with TRBJ2-5, with 7 bases fitting TRBD2. Trimming at V came to 2 bases and at J to 5 bases, leaving 11 bases not matched to a gene. CDR1 SGHTA and CDR2 FQGNSA come from the germline V gene. The CDR3 length is 16 residues. CDR3 in amino acids: CASSLPGAPGGETQYF. The CDR3, as DNA: TGTGCCAGCAGCTTACCGGGAGCGCCCGGGGGGGAGACCCAGTACTTC.

As to this clonotype: The germline gene is not matched at one end of the junction; a read error may be the cause. V and J are TRBV10-3 and TRBJ2-5; possibly TRBD1 for D (5 bases). Germline loops: CDR1 ENHRY, CDR2 SYGVKD. The CDR3 totals 12 residues. CDR3 in DNA: TGTGCCATCAGTACAGGAGAAGAGACCCAGCACTTC. It specifies CAISTGEETQHF.

This clonotype appeared a few times. The genes are TRBV24-1 and TRBJ2-7; D gene uncertain. The CDR3 has 11 amino acids. V shed 1 base and J shed 10 bases, with 7 bases lying between them. Germline CDR1 and CDR2: KGHDR and SFDVKD. In DNA, the CDR3 is TGTGCCACCAGTGATTTTCAGAGACAGTACTTC. Translation gives CATSDFQRQYF.

This clonotype was found many times. This chain connects TRBV5-1 to TRBJ1-3, with 8 positions matching TRBD1. V was pared by 4 bases and J by 4 bases, with 4 bases of the junction left unmatched. The germline CDR1 and CDR2 sequences are SGHRS and YFSETQ. There are 14 residues in the CDR3. CDR3 residues: CASSISGGGNTIYF. DNA of the CDR3: TGCGCCAGCAGCATCTCAGGGGGCGGAAACACCATATATTTT.

Regarding this clonotype: Compared with germline, one end of the junction differs, possibly owing to a read error. The chain has TRBV2 and TRBJ1-6, with a weak D call TRBD1 (5 bases). This CDR3 is built from 15 residues. Germline V gene lookup returns CDR1 SNHLY and CDR2 FYNNEI. Here the CDR3 reads CASMGPGPYNSPLHF. In DNA, the CDR3 is TGTGCCAGCATGGGCCCGGGACCCTATAATTCACCCCTCCATTTT.

Worth noting for this clonotype: This sequence may be a read error, since a much larger clone differs from it by one base. The J gene is TRBJ1-1, the V gene TRBV7-9; D is undetermined. This CDR3 comprises 12 residues. Trimming took off 5 bases at V and 8 bases at J, with 12 bases between the two ends. Per the germline V gene, CDR1 is SEHNR and CDR2 is FQNEAQ (reference sequence). The CDR3 here is CASSLEEGEAFF. The CDR3 DNA is TGTGCCAGCAGCCTTGAGGAGGGCGAAGCTTTCTTT.

There are a few counts of this clonotype. The chain combines TRBV7-9 with TRBJ2-2; D possibly corresponds to TRBD2 (7 bases). CDR1 and CDR2 from the germline V gene are SEHNR and FQNEAQ (reference sequence). The CDR3 length is 16 residues. V was shortened by 5 bases and J by 2 bases, with 15 bases between the two germline ends. CDR3: CASSGRGGDNTGELFF. The CDR3 DNA sequence: TGTGCCAGCAGCGGAAGGGGGGGAGACAACACCGGGGAGCTGTTTTTT.

In this sample, this clonotype turned up many times. The chain combines TRBV5-5 with TRBJ1-4; no definite D call. CDR3 length equals 12 residues. Germline V lookup: CDR1 SGHKS, CDR2 YYEKEE (reference sequence). V was pared by 1 base and J by 8 bases, with 6 bases between. The CDR3 DNA follows: TGTGCCAGCAGCTTGATCGCCGAAAAACTGTTTTTT. This codes for CASSLIAEKLFF.

This clonotype has more than one count but fewer than ten. This CDR3 reads CASSSGPSQPQHF. CDR3 sequence (DNA): TGTGCCAGCAGTTCAGGGCCGAGTCAGCCCCAGCATTTT. The V and J genes are TRBV6-1 and TRBJ1-5; perhaps TRBD1 as D (5 bases). The CDR3 has 13 amino acids. Trimming shortened V by 5 bases and J by 6 bases, and 11 bases separated the two germline ends. Germline CDR1 is MNHNS and CDR2 is SASEGT.

This clonotype was seen at least ten times. This chain uses TRBV29-1 with TRBJ1-4, with 9 bases aligning to TRBD1. The CDR3 contains 13 residues. J was trimmed by 4 bases and V by 7 bases; bases with no gene match: 4. The germline V gene encodes CDR1 SQVTM and CDR2 ANQGSEA. The CDR3 here is CSATGGFNEKLFF. CDR3 nucleotide sequence: TGCAGCGCAACAGGGGGCTTTAATGAAAAACTGTTTTTT.

This clonotype has more than one count but fewer than ten. The chain is built from TRBV24-1 and TRBJ1-2, with 10 positions matching TRBD1. V shed 9 bases and J 4 bases; nucleotides not matched to a gene: 13. Germline CDR1 reads KGHDR; CDR2 reads SFDVKD. The CDR3 has 16 amino acids. In DNA form, the CDR3 reads TGTGCCACCCTGAACCTCCGGACAGGGGGATTCTATGGCTACACCTTC. Translation: CATLNLRTGGFYGYTF.

The chain couples TRBV6-1 to TRBJ2-7; 11 nucleotides match TRBD2. The CDR3 spans 15 residues. The V segment lost 6 bases and the J segment 2 bases; nucleotides outside the gene matches: 6. The germline gives CDR1 MNHNS, CDR2 SASEGT. The CDR3 is CASRPKLAGAYEQYF. DNA of the CDR3: TGTGCCAGCAGACCGAAACTAGCGGGAGCCTACGAGCAGTACTTC.